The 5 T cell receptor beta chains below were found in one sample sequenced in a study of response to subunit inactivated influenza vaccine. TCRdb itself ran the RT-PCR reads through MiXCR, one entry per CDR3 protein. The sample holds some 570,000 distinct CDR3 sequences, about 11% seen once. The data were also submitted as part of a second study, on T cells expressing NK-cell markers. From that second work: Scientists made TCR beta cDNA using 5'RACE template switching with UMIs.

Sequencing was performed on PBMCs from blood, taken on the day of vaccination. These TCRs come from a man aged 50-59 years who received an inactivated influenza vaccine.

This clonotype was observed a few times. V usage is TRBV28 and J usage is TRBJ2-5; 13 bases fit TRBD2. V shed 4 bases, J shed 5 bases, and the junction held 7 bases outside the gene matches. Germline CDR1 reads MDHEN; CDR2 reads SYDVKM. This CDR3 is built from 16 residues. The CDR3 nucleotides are TGTGCCAGCAGTTCAGCAGGACTAGCGGGAGTGGAGACCCAGTACTTC. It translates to CASSSAGLAGVETQYF.

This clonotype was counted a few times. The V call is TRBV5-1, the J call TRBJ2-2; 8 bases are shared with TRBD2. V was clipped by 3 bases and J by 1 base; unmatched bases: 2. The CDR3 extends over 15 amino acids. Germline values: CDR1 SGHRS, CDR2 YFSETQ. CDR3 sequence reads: CASSWGLENTGELFF. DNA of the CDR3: TGCGCCAGCAGCTGGGGACTAGAGAACACCGGGGAGCTGTTTTTT.

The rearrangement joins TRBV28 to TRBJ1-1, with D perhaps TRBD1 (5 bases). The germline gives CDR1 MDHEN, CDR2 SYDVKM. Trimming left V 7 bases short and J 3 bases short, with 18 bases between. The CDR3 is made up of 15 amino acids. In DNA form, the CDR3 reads TGTGCCAGCATCCCTTGGGGGAAAGGAGACACTGAAGCTTTCTTT. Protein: CASIPWGKGDTEAFF.

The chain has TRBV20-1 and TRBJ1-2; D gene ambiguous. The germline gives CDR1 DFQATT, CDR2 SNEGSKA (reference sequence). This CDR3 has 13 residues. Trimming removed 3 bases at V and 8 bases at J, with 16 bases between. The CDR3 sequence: CSARTPRRRGYTF. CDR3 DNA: TGCAGTGCTAGGACTCCTCGACGGCGAGGCTACACCTTC.

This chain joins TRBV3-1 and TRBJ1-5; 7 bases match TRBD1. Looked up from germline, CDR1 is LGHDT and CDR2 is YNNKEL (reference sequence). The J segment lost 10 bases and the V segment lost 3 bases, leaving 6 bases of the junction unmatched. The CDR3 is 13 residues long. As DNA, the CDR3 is TGTGCCAGCAGCCAGTACAGGGGTCACCCCCAGCATTTT. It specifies CASSQYRGHPQHF.